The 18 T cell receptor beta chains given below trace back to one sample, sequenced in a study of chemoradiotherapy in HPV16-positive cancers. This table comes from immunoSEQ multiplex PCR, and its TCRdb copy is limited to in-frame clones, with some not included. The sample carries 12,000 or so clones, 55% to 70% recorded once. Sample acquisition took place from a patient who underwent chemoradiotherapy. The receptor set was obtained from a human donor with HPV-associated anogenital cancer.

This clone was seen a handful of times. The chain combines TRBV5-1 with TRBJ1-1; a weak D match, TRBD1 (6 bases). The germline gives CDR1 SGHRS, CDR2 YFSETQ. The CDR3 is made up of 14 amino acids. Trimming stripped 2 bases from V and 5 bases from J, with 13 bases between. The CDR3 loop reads CASSLQTGSTEAFF. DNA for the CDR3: TGCGCCAGCAGCTTACAAACAGGGAGTACTGAAGCTTTCTTT.

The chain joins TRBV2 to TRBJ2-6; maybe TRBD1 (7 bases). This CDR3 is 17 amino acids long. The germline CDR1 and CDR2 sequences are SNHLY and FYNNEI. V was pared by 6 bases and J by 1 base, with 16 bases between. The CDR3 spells CASRAGTAGSGANVLTF. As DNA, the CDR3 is TGTGCCAGCAGGGCTGGGACAGCGGGTTCTGGGGCCAACGTCCTGACTTTC. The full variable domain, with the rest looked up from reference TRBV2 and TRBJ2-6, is EPEVTQTPSHQVTQMGQEVILRCVPISNHLYFYWYRQILGQKVEFLVSFYNNEISEKSEIFDDQFSVERPDGSNFTLKIRSTKLEDSAMYFCASRAGTAGSGANVLTFGAGSRLTVL.

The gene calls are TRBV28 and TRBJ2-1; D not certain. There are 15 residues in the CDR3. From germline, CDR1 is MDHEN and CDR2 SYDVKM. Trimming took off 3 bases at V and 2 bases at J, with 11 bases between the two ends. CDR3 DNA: TGTGCCAGCAGTTTTGCCCGGGCAGCCTACAATGAGCAGTTCTTC. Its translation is CASSFARAAYNEQFF.

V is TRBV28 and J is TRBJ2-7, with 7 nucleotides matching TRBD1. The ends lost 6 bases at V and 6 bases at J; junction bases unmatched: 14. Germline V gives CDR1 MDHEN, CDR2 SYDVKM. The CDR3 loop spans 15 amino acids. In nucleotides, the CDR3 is TGTGCCAGCAGACAAACAGGGGTCCCCTCCGGCGAGCAGTACTTC. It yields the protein CASRQTGVPSGEQYF.

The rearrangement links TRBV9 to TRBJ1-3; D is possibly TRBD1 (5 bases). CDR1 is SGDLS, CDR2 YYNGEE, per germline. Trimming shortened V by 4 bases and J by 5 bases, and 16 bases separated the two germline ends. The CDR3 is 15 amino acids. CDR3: CASSPERGGRNTIYF. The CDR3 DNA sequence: TGTGCCAGCAGCCCGGAACGGGGGGGAAGAAACACCATATATTTT.

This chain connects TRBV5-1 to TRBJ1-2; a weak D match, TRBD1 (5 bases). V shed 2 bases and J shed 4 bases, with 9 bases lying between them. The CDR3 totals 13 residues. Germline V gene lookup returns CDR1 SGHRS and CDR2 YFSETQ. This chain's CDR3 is CASSFGAGYGYTF. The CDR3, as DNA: TGCGCCAGCAGCTTTGGGGCGGGCTATGGCTACACCTTC.

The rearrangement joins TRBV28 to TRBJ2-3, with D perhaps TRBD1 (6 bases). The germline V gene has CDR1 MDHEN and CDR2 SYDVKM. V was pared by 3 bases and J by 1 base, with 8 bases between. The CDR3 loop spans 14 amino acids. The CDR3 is CASSFNRGTDTQYF. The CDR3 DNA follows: TGTGCCAGCAGTTTTAACAGGGGCACAGATACGCAGTATTTT.

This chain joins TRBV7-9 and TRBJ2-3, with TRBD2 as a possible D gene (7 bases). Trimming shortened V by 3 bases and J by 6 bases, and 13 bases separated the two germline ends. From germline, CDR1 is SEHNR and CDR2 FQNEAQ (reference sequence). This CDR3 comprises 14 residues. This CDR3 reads CASSFWGGRDTQYF. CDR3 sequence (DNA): TGTGCCAGCAGCTTCTGGGGGGGCCGGGATACGCAGTATTTT.

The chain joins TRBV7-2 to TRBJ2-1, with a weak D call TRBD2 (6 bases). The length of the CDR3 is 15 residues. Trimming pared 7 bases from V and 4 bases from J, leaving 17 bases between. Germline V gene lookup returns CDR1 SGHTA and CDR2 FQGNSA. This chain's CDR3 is CASNFGGGRYNEQFF. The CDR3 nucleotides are TGTGCCAGCAACTTCGGAGGAGGGCGATACAATGAGCAGTTCTTC.

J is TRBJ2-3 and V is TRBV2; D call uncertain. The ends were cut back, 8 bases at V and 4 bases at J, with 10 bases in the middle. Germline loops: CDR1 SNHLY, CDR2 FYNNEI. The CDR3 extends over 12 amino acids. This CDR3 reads CASAFVADTQYF. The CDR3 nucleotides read TGTGCCAGCGCGTTTGTAGCAGATACGCAGTATTTT. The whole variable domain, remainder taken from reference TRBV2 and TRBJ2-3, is EPEVTQTPSHQVTQMGQEVILRCVPISNHLYFYWYRQILGQKVEFLVSFYNNEISEKSEIFDDQFSVERPDGSNFTLKIRSTKLEDSAMYFCASAFVADTQYFGPGTRLTVL.

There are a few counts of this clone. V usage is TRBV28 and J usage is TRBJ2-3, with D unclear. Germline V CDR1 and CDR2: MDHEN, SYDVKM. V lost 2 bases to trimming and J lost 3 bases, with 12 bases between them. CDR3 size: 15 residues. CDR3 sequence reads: CASSLPTELTDTQYF. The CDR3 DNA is TGTGCCAGCAGTTTACCCACAGAACTAACAGATACGCAGTATTTT.

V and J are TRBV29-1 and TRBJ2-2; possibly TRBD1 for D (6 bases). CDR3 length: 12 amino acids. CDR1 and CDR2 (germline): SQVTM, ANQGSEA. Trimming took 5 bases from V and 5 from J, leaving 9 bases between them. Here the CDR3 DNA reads TGCAGCGTTCAACAGGGAACCGGGGAGCTGTTTTTT. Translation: CSVQQGTGELFF.

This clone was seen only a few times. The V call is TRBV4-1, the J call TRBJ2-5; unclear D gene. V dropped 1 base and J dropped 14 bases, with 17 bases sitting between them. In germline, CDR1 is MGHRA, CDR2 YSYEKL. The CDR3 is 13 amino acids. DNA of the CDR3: TGCGCCAGCAGCCAAGTTACCGGGCCCGGTGCCTACTTC. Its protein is CASSQVTGPGAYF.

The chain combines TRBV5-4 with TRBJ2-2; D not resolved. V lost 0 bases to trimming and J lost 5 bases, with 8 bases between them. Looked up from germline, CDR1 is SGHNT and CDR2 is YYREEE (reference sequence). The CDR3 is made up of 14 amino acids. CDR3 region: CASSLDLLTGELFF. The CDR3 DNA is TGTGCCAGCAGCTTGGACCTATTGACCGGGGAGCTGTTTTTT.

CDR3 residues: CASSSSMGAADTQYF. In DNA form, the CDR3 reads TGCGCCAGCAGCTCCTCTATGGGGGCAGCGGATACGCAGTATTTT. V usage is TRBV5-1 and J usage is TRBJ2-3; weak D call: TRBD1 (6 bases). The germline V and J ends were trimmed by 3 bases and 6 bases, with 17 bases remaining between them. From germline, CDR1 is SGHRS and CDR2 YFSETQ. This CDR3 is built from 15 residues.

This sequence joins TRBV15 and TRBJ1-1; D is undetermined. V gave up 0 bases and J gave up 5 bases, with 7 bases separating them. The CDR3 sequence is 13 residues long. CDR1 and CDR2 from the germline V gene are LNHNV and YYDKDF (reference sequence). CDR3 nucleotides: TGTGCCACCAGCAGAGATCGGATGACTGAAGCTTTCTTT. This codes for CATSRDRMTEAFF.

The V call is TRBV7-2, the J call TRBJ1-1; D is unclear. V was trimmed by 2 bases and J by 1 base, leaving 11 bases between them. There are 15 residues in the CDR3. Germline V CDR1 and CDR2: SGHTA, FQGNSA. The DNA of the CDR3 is TGTGCCAGCAGCTTATTAGGGATAGAGAACACTGAAGCTTTCTTT. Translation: CASSLLGIENTEAFF.

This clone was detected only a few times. This CDR3 reads CASSIQGAYEKLFF. The CDR3, as DNA: TGTGCCAGTAGTATTCAGGGGGCGTATGAAAAACTGTTTTTT. The chain links TRBV19 to TRBJ1-4; TRBD1 agrees at 8 bases. From germline, CDR1 is LNHDA and CDR2 SQIVND (reference sequence). V trimming: 3 bases; J trimming: 6 bases; junction bases outside the gene matches: 3. CDR3 length: 14 residues.